One and the same sample provided the 8 T cell receptor beta chains below, sequenced in a study of graft-versus-host responses after intestinal transplantation. TCRdb keeps only in-frame clones here, not all; method: immunoSEQ multiplex PCR. This sample has 93,000 or so clones, with 80% to 95% found just once. These receptors' antigens are unknown. This specimen was unstimulated CD8+ T cells sorted from spleen or lymph node cells, taken before intestinal transplant. The receptors were gathered from a human donor who received an intestinal transplant.

The chain is built from TRBV27 and TRBJ1-1, with D tentatively TRBD1 (5 bases). Germline V gives CDR1 MNHEY, CDR2 SMNVEV (reference sequence). The length of the CDR3 is 15 residues. V was pared by 8 bases and J by 4 bases, with 20 bases between. The CDR3 DNA reads TGTGCCAGCTCCGGGGGGGTTTCATCCCCCACTGAAGCTTTCTTT. It translates to CASSGGVSSPTEAFF.

This chain joins TRBV4-2 and TRBJ2-1; a possible D gene is TRBD2 (5 bases). Per germline, CDR1 LGHNA and CDR2 YNFKEQ. V was cut by 3 bases and J by 6 bases, with 12 bases left in between. The CDR3 contains 14 residues. CDR3 in DNA: TGTGCCAGCAGCCAGGACTGGACCTTCAATGAGCAGTTCTTC. Translation: CASSQDWTFNEQFF.

DNA for the CDR3: TGCGCCAGCTCAAACGGACAGGGGATCGATCAGCCCCAGCATTTT. Translation: CASSNGQGIDQPQHF. The chain couples TRBV10-2 to TRBJ1-5; 9 positions match TRBD1. The ends lost 8 bases at V and 5 bases at J; junction bases unmatched: 10. CDR3 length: 15 residues. The germline gives CDR1 WSHSY, CDR2 SAAADI.

The CDR3 is CASSLVAQPGQGSYTF. CDR3 sequence (DNA): TGTGCCAGCAGCTTAGTTGCCCAACCGGGACAGGGGAGTTACACCTTC. The rearrangement joins TRBV7-8 to TRBJ1-2; 10 nucleotides agree with TRBD1. Germline loops: CDR1 SGHVS, CDR2 FQNEAQ. V was clipped by 1 base and J by 11 bases; unmatched bases: 13. The CDR3 sequence is 16 residues long.

This clone was seen a few times. The CDR3 protein is CARHPTADYEQYF. The CDR3, as DNA: TGTGCCAGGCACCCTACAGCGGACTACGAGCAGTACTTC. The genes are TRBV18 and TRBJ2-7; D perhaps matches TRBD2 (5 bases). CDR3 size: 13 residues. The germline CDR1 and CDR2 sequences are KGHSH and LQKENI. The V and J ends lost 9 bases and 3 bases respectively, with 15 bases between them.

The chain carries TRBV4-1 and TRBJ1-3; D is unresolved. The germline V gene has CDR1 MGHRA and CDR2 YSYEKL. Trimming left V 0 bases short and J 2 bases short, with 5 bases between. The CDR3 extends over 14 amino acids. CDR3 in amino acids: CASSQDSAGNTIYF. DNA of the CDR3: TGCGCCAGCAGCCAAGATTCTGCTGGAAACACCATATATTTT.

The chain has TRBV2 and TRBJ2-3; TRBD2 might be the D (6 bases). V lost 6 bases and J 6 bases, leaving 19 bases between the germline ends. CDR3 length: 15 amino acids. Germline lookup yields CDR1 SNHLY and CDR2 FYNNEI. In DNA form, the CDR3 reads TGTGCCAGCAGGGGAACTAGCTCCGAGGTGGATACGCAGTATTTT. Amino acid sequence: CASRGTSSEVDTQYF.

The rearrangement links TRBV29-1 to TRBJ2-1; 11 positions agree with TRBD1. With V trimmed by 5 bases and J by 10 bases, 13 bases remained unmatched. This CDR3 contains 15 residues. CDR1 is SQVTM and CDR2 is ANQGSEA in the germline V gene. Here the CDR3 reads CSVSLGTGGIYEQFF. The DNA of the CDR3 is TGCAGCGTTTCCTTGGGGACAGGGGGGATTTACGAGCAGTTCTTC.